This T cell receptor beta chain was recovered during a study of breast tumors, draining lymph nodes, adjacent tissues. Study-wide findings and caveats: Luminal-like breast cancer showed significantly higher tumor–nontumor repertoire similarity than basal-like. That most tumor T cells come from lymph nodes remained unproven. Tumors had less TCR diversity than lymph nodes, more than nontumor tissue. Data fit most tumor T cells coming from lymph node, expanding in tumor.

One entry per CDR3 protein, called by TCRdb with MiXCR from the multiplex PCR reads. The sample includes approximately 100,000 distinct CDR3 sequences, about 31% of them seen just once. Samples came from axillary lymph nodes draining the breast cancer. Notes on this clonotype: Antigen specificity is unknown.

The CDR3 totals 14 residues. V lost 0 bases and J 2 bases, leaving 7 bases between the germline ends. CDR1 is SGHRS, CDR2 YFSETQ, per germline. This TCR derives from a female donor with breast cancer. Some clones in this sample may be carry-over from other donors' samples. The sequencing input was axillary lymph node tissue. The gene calls are TRBV5-1 and TRBJ2-3; possibly TRBD2 for D (5 bases). DNA for the CDR3: TGCGCCAGCAGCTTGGGAGGGTACACAGATACGCAGTATTTT. This sequence encodes CASSLGGYTDTQYF.